The TCR beta chain under discussion was sequenced for a study of CXCR3-negative and CXCR3-positive naive CD8 T cells. This clonotype is deemed medium-sized by its frequency. The antigen remains unidentified. CDR3 size: 14 residues. 5' RACE with UMI labels generated the TRB cDNA libraries. For each CDR3 protein, TCRdb gives one entry from its re-call of the 5' RACE reads, without DNA. Its table lists 40,000 to 50,000 distinct CDR3 sequences. General study findings and limits: Naive CXCR3-negative cells resembled naive CXCR3-positive cells in TRBV-TRBJ usage; memory cells differed. Much lower diversity was found in memory CD8+ cells, while both naive subsets had comparably high diversity.

This chain uses TRBV12-3 or TRBV12-4 with TRBJ2-7; TCRdb proposes TRBD2, but this gene call is untestable without DNA. This receptor was identified in a human donor in good health. Some clones in this sample may be carry-over from other donors' samples. The sequencing sample was made of naive CXCR3- CD8+ T cells from blood. As for subset: CD45RO-CCR7+CD27+CD95- naive CD8+ T cells lacking CXCR3 (TNR3-). The CDR3: CASSLHLAPYEQYF.